These T cell receptor beta chains were read from a single sample in a study of blood T cell repertoires in COVID-19. Only in-frame clones appear in the TCRdb table, and some are missing; sequencing was by immunoSEQ multiplex PCR. The top ten clones hold around 4.4% of a sample with 120,000 to 150,000 clones, around 82% of them seen once. The sequencing sample was made of peripheral blood. The source of these receptors is a man in his 60s with acute or convalescent COVID-19. The CDR3 runs from the conserved cysteine through the conserved F or W. The D gene is left open where the match is weak. Clone size is given for some rows only: seen once, a few or many times, or a class if the clone is expanded.

abundance	v_gene	d_gene	j_gene	CDR3nt	CDR3aa
-	TRBV7-2	TRBD1	TRBJ2-1	TGTGCCAGCAGCTTAGTAGGACAGGGGAACAATGAGCAGTTCTTC	CASSLVGQGNNEQFF
once	TRBV30	-	TRBJ2-1	TGTGCCTGGAGGGGAGGTGGGGGTACCAATGAGCAGTTCTTC	CAWRGGGGTNEQFF
-	TRBV19	TRBD2	TRBJ2-1	TGTGCCAGTAGTATAGATACTAGCGGCCTCGATGAGCAGTTCTTC	CASSIDTSGLDEQFF
-	TRBV5-1	TRBD1	TRBJ2-3	TGCGCCAGCAGCTCGTCCACAGGGGGGATGAGGTATTTT	CASSSSTGGMRYF
-	TRBV10-3	-	TRBJ1-6	TGTGCCATCAGTGAGTCGGGGGGTTTTCGTGATTCACCCCTCCACTTT	CAISESGGFRDSPLHF
-	TRBV19	TRBD1	TRBJ2-3	TGTGCCAGTAGTGCGGACAGGGCGCGCACAGATACGCAGTATTTT	CASSADRARTDTQYF
-	TRBV5-6	TRBD1	TRBJ2-1	TGTGCCAGCAGATCCGACAGGGACGATGAGCAGTTCTTC	CASRSDRDDEQFF
once	TRBV5-1	TRBD1	TRBJ1-3	TGCGCCAGCAGCCTGGGGACAGTCTCTGGAAACACCATATATTTT	CASSLGTVSGNTIYF
-	TRBV28	-	TRBJ2-7	TGTGCCAGCAGTCCCCGCTGGCCCACCTACGAGCAGTACTTC	CASSPRWPTYEQYF
many	TRBV30	TRBD1	TRBJ2-2	TGTGCCTGGGAACAGGGGGTAAAGACCGGGGAGCTGTTTTTT	CAWEQGVKTGELFF
-	TRBV5-1	-	TRBJ2-5	TGCGCCAGCAGCTTGGATACAGTAGTTCGATCCGAGACCCAGTACTTC	CASSLDTVVRSETQYF
few	TRBV30	-	TRBJ1-5	TGTGCCTGGAGTCGGGGGAACGATCAGCCCCAGCATTTT	CAWSRGNDQPQHF
once	TRBV7-2	-	TRBJ1-5	TGTGCCAGCAGCTTCGTCCCTTATAGCAATCAGCCCCAGCATTTT	CASSFVPYSNQPQHF
-	TRBV7-3	TRBD2	TRBJ2-1	TGTGCCAGCAGCCCCGAGGGAGCGGGAGGCCGGAATGAGCAGTTCTTC	CASSPEGAGGRNEQFF
few	TRBV15	TRBD1	TRBJ2-1	TGTGCCACCAGCAGAGATAGGACAGGGTGGGATGAGCAGTTCTTC	CATSRDRTGWDEQFF
-	TRBV5-1	TRBD1	TRBJ2-7	TGCGCCAGCAGCTTGGGACCTCTACAGGGGTACTACGAGCAGTACTTC	CASSLGPLQGYYEQYF
-	TRBV9	-	TRBJ1-6	TGTGCCAGCAGCGTGACAGGAAATTCACCCCTCCACTTT	CASSVTGNSPLHF
-	TRBV5-1	TRBD1	TRBJ2-4	TGCGCCAGCAGCTTGGAGTACCAGGGGGTGACCAAAAACATTCAGTACTTC	CASSLEYQGVTKNIQYF
few	TRBV6-5	TRBD1	TRBJ1-1	TGTGCCAGCAGGACCGGGACAGGGAGGACTGAAGCTTTCTTT	CASRTGTGRTEAFF
once	TRBV10-3	-	TRBJ1-1	TGTGCCATCAGTGAGCGGACACCTTGGGGCACTGAAGCTTTCTTT	CAISERTPWGTEAFF
-	TRBV5-6	TRBD1	TRBJ1-2	TGTGCCAGCAGCAAACAGGGGGCAGGATATGGCTACACCTTC	CASSKQGAGYGYTF
-	TRBV6-1	-	TRBJ2-1	TGTGCCAGCAGTGAACAGGGTTACAACAATGAGCAGTTCTTC	CASSEQGYNNEQFF